One and the same sample provided the 15 T cell receptor beta chains below, sequenced in a study of blood T cells in healthy people across ages. Using a J-beta primer mix together with a sample-barcoded 5' primer, a second PCR was run for roughly 6 to 12 cycles. TCRdb called the 5' RACE reads again in MiXCR, with one record for every CDR3 protein. The sample holds approximately 1.5 million distinct CDR3 sequences, about 42% seen once. Sequenced: blood. These receptors all stem from a woman younger than 35 in good health.

This clonotype was found a few times. V is TRBV7-9 and J is TRBJ2-1; D is unresolved. The V and J ends lost 1 base and 0 bases respectively, with 7 bases between them. Germline V lookup: CDR1 SEHNR, CDR2 FQNEAQ (reference sequence). The CDR3 extends over 15 amino acids. CDR3 region: CASSLVKGSYNEQFF. CDR3 nucleotide sequence: TGTGCCAGCAGCTTAGTAAAGGGCTCCTACAATGAGCAGTTCTTC.

This sequence joins TRBV4-3 and TRBJ2-2; maybe TRBD2 (5 bases). The germline gives CDR1 LGHNA, CDR2 YSLEER. The V gene lost 0 bases and the J gene lost 11 bases, with 13 bases spanning the gap. This CDR3 comprises 14 residues. Written as DNA, the CDR3 is TGCGCCAGCAGCCAAGATTTCCGAGGGCCTGAGCTGTTTTTT. Encoded protein: CASSQDFRGPELFF.

The chain joins TRBV29-1 to TRBJ2-1; D remains unclear. In germline, CDR1 is SQVTM, CDR2 ANQGSEA. Trimming cost V 7 bases and J 10 bases, with 17 bases left between them. The CDR3 loop spans 12 amino acids. The CDR3 nucleotides are TGCAGCGCCTCCATGGTGGGGTTCGAGCAGTTCTTC. Amino acid sequence: CSASMVGFEQFF.

This clonotype came up a few times. As DNA, the CDR3 is TGTGCCAGCAATCGAGGAGTCCAAGAGACCCAGTACTTC. It specifies CASNRGVQETQYF. The V and J genes are TRBV2 and TRBJ2-5, with D unresolved. Trimming pared 7 bases from V and 1 base from J, leaving 10 bases between. Germline CDR1 is SNHLY and CDR2 is FYNNEI. The CDR3 covers 13 residues.

The sample holds a few counts of this clonotype. CDR3 residues: CASSLVGAGANYGYTF. CDR3 coding DNA: TGTGCCAGCAGCTTAGTCGGCGCAGGCGCTAACTATGGCTACACCTTC. This chain joins TRBV7-9 and TRBJ1-2; no clear D gene. Germline V gene lookup returns CDR1 SEHNR and CDR2 FQNEAQ (reference sequence). The length of the CDR3 is 16 residues. Trimming left V 1 base short and J 0 bases short, with 12 bases between.

This clonotype has just a few counts. This chain connects TRBV4-3 to TRBJ1-2; 10 bases fit TRBD1. CDR3 length: 15 residues. Germline V gives CDR1 LGHNA, CDR2 YSLEER. V trimming: 7 bases; J trimming: 0 bases; junction bases outside the gene matches: 5. The CDR3 DNA reads TGCGCCAGCACGAGGGACAGGGGAGCTAACTATGGCTACACCTTC. Protein: CASTRDRGANYGYTF.

This clonotype was found a few times. This sequence joins TRBV4-3 and TRBJ1-4, with D maybe TRBD1 (5 bases). This CDR3 is built from 15 residues. CDR1 and CDR2 (germline): LGHNA, YSLEER. V lost 4 bases to trimming and J lost 3 bases, with 12 bases between them. The CDR3 bases are TGCGCCAGCAGCCCCCGGGACGGTGCTAATGAAAAACTGTTTTTT. Its protein is CASSPRDGANEKLFF.

This clonotype was seen a handful of times. The rearrangement joins TRBV4-3 to TRBJ1-4; D remains ambiguous. The CDR3 length is 17 residues. The V gene's germline CDR1 is LGHNA and CDR2 YSLEER. V dropped 0 bases and J dropped 3 bases, with 14 bases sitting between them. CDR3 nucleotides: TGCGCCAGCAGCCAAGATCTGGGGATGGTTTCTAATGAAAAACTGTTTTTT. This translates into CASSQDLGMVSNEKLFF.

This clonotype has only a few counts. V is TRBV20-1 and J is TRBJ2-5, with 13 bases aligning to TRBD2. Judging by the DNA end, TRBJ2-7 fits better; the J call may be wrong. The CDR3 totals 14 residues. Germline assignment: CDR1 DFQATT and CDR2 SNEGSKA (reference sequence). The CDR3 bases are TGCAGTGCTCTGAGGACTAGCGGGAGTCGCGAGCAGTACTTC. Amino acid sequence: CSALRTSGSREQYF.

This clonotype occurred a few times. The CDR3 region is CASSITGGGYEQYF. CDR3 DNA sequence: TGTGCCAGCAGCATTACAGGGGGCGGGTACGAGCAGTACTTC. This chain joins TRBV27 and TRBJ2-7, with TRBD1 matching 9 bases. Looked up from germline, CDR1 is MNHEY and CDR2 is SMNVEV (reference sequence). V shed 6 bases and J 4 bases; nucleotides not matched to a gene: 7. The CDR3 length is 14 residues.

For the CDR3, the DNA is TGTGCCAGCAGCTCCCGTCCAGGTTACTACAATGAGCAGTTCTTC. Protein product: CASSSRPGYYNEQFF. The chain links TRBV7-2 to TRBJ2-1; D unclear. The V end lost 4 bases, the J end lost 3 bases, and 13 bases lay between the germline ends. The CDR3 length is 15 residues. Germline V CDR1 and CDR2: SGHTA, FQGNSA.

This clonotype was counted only a few times. The V and J genes are TRBV5-1 and TRBJ2-5; D is undetermined. CDR1 SGHRS and CDR2 YFSETQ come from the germline V gene. V lost 6 bases to trimming and J lost 0 bases, with 6 bases between them. The CDR3 sequence is 12 residues long. CDR3 sequence: CASTLYQETQYF. DNA for the CDR3: TGCGCCAGCACATTGTACCAAGAGACCCAGTACTTC.

This clonotype came up a few times. V and J are TRBV12-3 or TRBV12-4 and TRBJ1-4; D unresolved. This CDR3 has 18 residues. V was clipped by 1 base and J by 5 bases, with 20 bases between them. CDR3 residues: CASSLGWRGRSENEKLFF. The CDR3 DNA reads as TGTGCCAGCAGTTTAGGGTGGAGAGGGAGATCGGAGAATGAAAAACTGTTTTTT.

The J gene is TRBJ1-2, the V gene TRBV6-2 or TRBV6-3; tentatively, D is TRBD1 (5 bases). This CDR3 contains 14 residues. Trimming left V 5 bases short and J 6 bases short, with 16 bases between. CDR1 MNHEY and CDR2 SVGEGT come from the germline V gene. Here the CDR3 DNA reads TGTGCCAGCAGTGGGGGGGTGACAGAGGATGGCTACACCTTC. This codes for CASSGGVTEDGYTF.

This clonotype showed up just a few times. This chain links TRBV6-1 with TRBJ2-6; tentatively, D is TRBD2 (6 bases). The CDR3 runs to 17 residues. V was pared by 5 bases and J by 0 bases, with 14 bases between. In germline, CDR1 is MNHNS, CDR2 SASEGT. CDR3 region: CASSTLAHRSGANVLTF. The CDR3 DNA reads TGTGCCAGCAGTACCCTAGCGCATCGCTCTGGGGCCAACGTCCTGACTTTC.